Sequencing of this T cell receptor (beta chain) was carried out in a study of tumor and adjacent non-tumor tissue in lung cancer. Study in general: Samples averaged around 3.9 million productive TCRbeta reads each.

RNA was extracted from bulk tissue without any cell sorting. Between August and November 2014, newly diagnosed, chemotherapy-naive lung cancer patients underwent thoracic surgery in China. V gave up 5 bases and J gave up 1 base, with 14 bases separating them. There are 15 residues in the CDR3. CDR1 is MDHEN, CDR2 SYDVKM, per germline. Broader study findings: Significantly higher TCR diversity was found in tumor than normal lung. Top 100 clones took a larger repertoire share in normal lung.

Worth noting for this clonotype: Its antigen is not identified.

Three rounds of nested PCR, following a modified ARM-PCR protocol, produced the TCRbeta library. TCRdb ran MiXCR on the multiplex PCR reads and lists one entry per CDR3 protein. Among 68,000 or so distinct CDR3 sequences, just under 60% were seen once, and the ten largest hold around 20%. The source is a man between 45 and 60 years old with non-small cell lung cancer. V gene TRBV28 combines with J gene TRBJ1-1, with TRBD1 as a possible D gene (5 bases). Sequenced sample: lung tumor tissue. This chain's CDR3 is CASSPYGTENTEAFF. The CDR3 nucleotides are TGTGCCAGCAGTCCGTATGGGACGGAGAACACTGAAGCTTTCTTT.